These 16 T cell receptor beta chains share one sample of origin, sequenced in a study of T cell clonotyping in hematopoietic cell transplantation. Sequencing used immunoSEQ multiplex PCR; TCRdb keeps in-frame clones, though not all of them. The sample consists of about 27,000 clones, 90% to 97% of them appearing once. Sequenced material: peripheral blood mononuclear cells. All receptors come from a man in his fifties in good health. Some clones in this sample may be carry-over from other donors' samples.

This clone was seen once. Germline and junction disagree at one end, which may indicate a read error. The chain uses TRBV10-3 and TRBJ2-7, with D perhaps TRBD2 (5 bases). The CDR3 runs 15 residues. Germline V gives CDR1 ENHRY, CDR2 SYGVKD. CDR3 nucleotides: TGTGCCATCAGTTCCGCCGCTCTTTCACTCGGAGGCGAGTGCTTC. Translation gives CAISSAALSLGGECF.

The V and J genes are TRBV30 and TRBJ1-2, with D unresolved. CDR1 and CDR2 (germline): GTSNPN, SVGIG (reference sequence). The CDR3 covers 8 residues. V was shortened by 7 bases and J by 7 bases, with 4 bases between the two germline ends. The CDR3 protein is CASRGYTF. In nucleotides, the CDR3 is TGTGCCTCCCGTGGCTACACCTTC.

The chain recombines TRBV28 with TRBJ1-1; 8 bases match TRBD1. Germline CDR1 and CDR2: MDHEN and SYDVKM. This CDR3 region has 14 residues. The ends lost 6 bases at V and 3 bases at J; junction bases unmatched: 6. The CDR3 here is CASSNTGGYTEAFF. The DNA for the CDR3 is TGTGCCAGCAGCAACACAGGGGGTTACACTGAAGCTTTCTTT.

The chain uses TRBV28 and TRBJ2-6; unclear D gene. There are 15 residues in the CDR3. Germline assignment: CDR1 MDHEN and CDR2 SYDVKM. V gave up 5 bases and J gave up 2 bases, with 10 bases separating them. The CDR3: CASSPHTAGANVLTF. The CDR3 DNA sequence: TGTGCCAGCAGTCCCCACACTGCTGGGGCCAACGTCCTGACTTTC. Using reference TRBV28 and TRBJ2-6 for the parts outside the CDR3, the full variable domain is DVKVTQSSRYLVKRTGEKVFLECVQDMDHENMFWYRQDPGLGLRLIYFSYDVKMKEKGDIPEGYSVSREKKERFSLILESASTNQTSMYLCASSPHTAGANVLTFGAGSRLTVL.

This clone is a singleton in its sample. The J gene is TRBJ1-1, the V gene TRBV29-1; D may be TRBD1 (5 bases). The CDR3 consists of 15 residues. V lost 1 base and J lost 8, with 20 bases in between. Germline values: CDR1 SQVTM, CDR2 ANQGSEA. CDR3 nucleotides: TGCAGCGTTGAAGGGGTCCCGGGACGGGACTACGAAGCTTTCTTT. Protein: CSVEGVPGRDYEAFF.

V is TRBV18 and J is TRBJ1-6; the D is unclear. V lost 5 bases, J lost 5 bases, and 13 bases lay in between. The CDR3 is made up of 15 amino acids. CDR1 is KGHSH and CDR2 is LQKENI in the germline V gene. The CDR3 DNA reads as TGTGCCAGCTCAGCCCGGAACCCCAATAATTCACCCCTCCACTTT. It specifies CASSARNPNNSPLHF.

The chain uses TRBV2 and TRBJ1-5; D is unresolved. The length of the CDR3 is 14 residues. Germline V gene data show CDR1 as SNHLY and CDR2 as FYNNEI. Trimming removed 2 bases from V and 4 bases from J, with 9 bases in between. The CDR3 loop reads CASSELQPNQPQHF. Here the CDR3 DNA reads TGTGCCAGCAGTGAACTACAGCCAAATCAGCCCCAGCATTTT.

CDR3 DNA sequence: TGTGCCAGTCCGAATCGGGGGAACACTGAAGCTTTCTTT. This translates into CASPNRGNTEAFF. The J gene is TRBJ1-1, the V gene TRBV19; D remains ambiguous. CDR3 size: 13 residues. The ends were cut back, 8 bases at V and 1 base at J, with 11 bases in the middle. Germline loops: CDR1 LNHDA, CDR2 SQIVND (reference sequence).

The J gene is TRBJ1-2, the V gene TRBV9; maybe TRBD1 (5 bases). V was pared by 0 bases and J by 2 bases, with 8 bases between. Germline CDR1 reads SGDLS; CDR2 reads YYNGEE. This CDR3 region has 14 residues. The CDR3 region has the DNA TGTGCCAGCAGCGTAGCGACAGAGAACTATGGCTACACCTTC. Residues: CASSVATENYGYTF.

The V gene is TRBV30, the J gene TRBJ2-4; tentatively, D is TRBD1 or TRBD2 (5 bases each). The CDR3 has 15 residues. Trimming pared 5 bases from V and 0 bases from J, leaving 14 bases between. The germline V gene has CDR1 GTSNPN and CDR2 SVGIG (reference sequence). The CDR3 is CAWGGRILAKNIQYF. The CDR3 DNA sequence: TGTGCCTGGGGGGGTAGAATCCTAGCCAAAAACATTCAGTACTTC.

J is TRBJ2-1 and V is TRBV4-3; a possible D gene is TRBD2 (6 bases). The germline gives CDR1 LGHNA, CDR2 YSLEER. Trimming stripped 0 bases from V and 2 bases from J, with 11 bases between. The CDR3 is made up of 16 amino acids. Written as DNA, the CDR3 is TGCGCCAGCAGCCAAGATTTGGCGGGGCCCTACAATGAGCAGTTCTTC. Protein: CASSQDLAGPYNEQFF.

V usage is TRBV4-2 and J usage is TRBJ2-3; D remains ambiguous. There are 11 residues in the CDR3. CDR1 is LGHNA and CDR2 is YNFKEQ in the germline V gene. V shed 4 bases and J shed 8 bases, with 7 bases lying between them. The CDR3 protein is CASSLKATQYF. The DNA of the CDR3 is TGTGCCAGCAGCCTAAAGGCTACGCAGTATTTT.

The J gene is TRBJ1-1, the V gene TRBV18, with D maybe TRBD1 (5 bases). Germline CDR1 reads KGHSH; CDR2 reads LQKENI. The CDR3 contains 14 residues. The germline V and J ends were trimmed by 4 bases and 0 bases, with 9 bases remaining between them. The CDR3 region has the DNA TGTGCCAGCTCACTACAGGATATGAACACTGAAGCTTTCTTT. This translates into CASSLQDMNTEAFF.

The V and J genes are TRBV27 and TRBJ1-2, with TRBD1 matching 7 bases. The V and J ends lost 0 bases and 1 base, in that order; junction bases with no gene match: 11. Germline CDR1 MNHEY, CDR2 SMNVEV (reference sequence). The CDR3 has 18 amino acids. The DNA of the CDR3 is TGTGCCAGCAGTTTATCGGGCAGGGGGGGAGCTTATAACTATGGCTACACCTTC. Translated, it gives CASSLSGRGGAYNYGYTF.

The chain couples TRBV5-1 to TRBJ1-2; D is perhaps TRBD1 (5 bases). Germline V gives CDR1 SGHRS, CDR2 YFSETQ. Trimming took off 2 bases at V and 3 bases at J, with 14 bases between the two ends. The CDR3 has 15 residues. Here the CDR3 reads CASSLFSGVDYGYTF. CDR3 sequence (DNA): TGCGCCAGCAGCTTATTCTCGGGGGTTGACTATGGCTACACCTTC.

CDR3: CASTPLDRGVNTEAFF. The CDR3 DNA reads TGTGCCAGCACCCCTTTGGACAGGGGGGTAAACACTGAAGCTTTCTTT. This chain joins TRBV28 and TRBJ1-1; TRBD1 agrees at 10 bases. Germline V gene lookup returns CDR1 MDHEN and CDR2 SYDVKM. Germline trimming cut 7 bases from V and 2 bases from J; bases unmatched to any gene: 10. The CDR3 covers 16 residues.